This TCR beta chain stems from a study of blood T cell repertoires in COVID-19. Study details: Some COVID-19 samples were acute and others convalescent; all came from the United States, Italy and Spain. From T cells, B-cell-depleted T cells, or PBMCs came the material, which was cDNA or gDNA.

CDR3 length equals 15 residues. Germline CDR1 is MDHEN and CDR2 is SYDVKM. Trimming cost V 10 bases and J 4 bases; bases outside gene matches: 15. As processed by the authors: Scientists estimated how many nucleated cells there were by amplifying reference gene primers. Libraries were prepared by immunoSEQ multiplex PCR; TCRdb keeps only in-frame clonotypes and omits some of them. V, J and clone size are those of that table, while D and trimming were read from the DNA. This sample has 30,000 to 35,000 clones, with roughly 85% found just once. This receptor was identified in a human donor with acute or convalescent COVID-19. The donor label of this sample is uncertain. J is TRBJ1-2 and V is TRBV28, with 7 bases fitting TRBD1. Sequences were obtained from peripheral blood. The DNA for the CDR3 is TGTGCCACTAGCCCTCGTGCGACAGGGCCCTATGGCTACACCTTC. It specifies CATSPRATGPYGYTF.